This is a list of T cell receptor beta chains from one sample in a study of OX40 agonist ivuxolimab in advanced cancers. The method was immunoSEQ multiplex PCR; TCRdb's version includes in-frame clones alone and lacks a portion of them. This table holds about 66,000 clones, 60% to 80% found once. This sample comprised CD4+ or CD8+ T cells sorted from blood, obtained in a trial of the OX40 agonist ivuxolimab. The receptors here all came from an adult with an advanced solid tumor such as melanoma, head and neck, liver or kidney cancer. The CDR3 runs from the conserved cysteine through the conserved F or W. A D gene is named only where the DNA matches it firmly. The size of a clone is reported for some rows only, either as once, few or many, or as a class for expanded clones.

J: TRBJ2-2
size: -
length: 16
V: TRBV5-1
D: TRBD2
DNA: TGCGCCAGCAGCCCCCCAGGGCTAGCGGCCACCGGGGAGCTGTTTTTT
CDR3: CASSPPGLAATGELFF

J: TRBJ2-2
size: -
length: 14
V: TRBV5-1
D: TRBD1
DNA: TGCGCCAGCACCCCGACAGGGACCACCGGGGAGCTGTTTTTT
CDR3: CASTPTGTTGELFF

J: TRBJ2-7
size: -
length: 14
V: TRBV21-1
D: -
DNA: TGTGCCAGCAGCGGACTGACAGGGGGCTACGAGCAGTACTTC
CDR3: CASSGLTGGYEQYF

J: TRBJ2-3
size: -
length: 17
V: TRBV10-3
D: -
DNA: TGTGCCATCAGTGAGTCCCTTTGGCGCCCCTCCACACCTACGCAGTATTTT
CDR3: CAISESLWRPSTPTQYF

J: TRBJ1-1
size: -
length: 14
V: TRBV11-2
D: -
DNA: TGTGCCAGCAGCTTTCTTCAGGGCGCAGATGAAGCTTTCTTT
CDR3: CASSFLQGADEAFF

J: TRBJ2-3
size: -
length: 11
V: TRBV29-1
D: -
DNA: TGCAGCGTTGTGTTCTTAGATACGCAGTATTTT
CDR3: CSVVFLDTQYF

J: TRBJ2-3
size: -
length: 14
V: TRBV6-1
D: TRBD1
DNA: TGTGCCAGCAGTGTCGACAGGGTTACAGATACGCAGTATTTT
CDR3: CASSVDRVTDTQYF

J: TRBJ2-5
size: -
length: 15
V: TRBV25-1
D: TRBD1
DNA: TGTGCCAGCGCAACCCGGACAGGGGGACAAGAGACCCAGTACTTC
CDR3: CASATRTGGQETQYF

J: TRBJ2-7
size: -
length: 14
V: TRBV4-1
D: -
DNA: TGCGCCAGCAGCCAAGAGGACGCGGGTACGGGCCAGTACTTC
CDR3: CASSQEDAGTGQYF

J: TRBJ1-5
size: once
length: 15
V: TRBV18
D: -
DNA: TGTGCCAGCTCACCGGGACACGATAGCAATCAGCCCCAGCATTTT
CDR3: CASSPGHDSNQPQHF

J: TRBJ2-6
size: -
length: 18
V: TRBV10-3
D: TRBD1
DNA: TGTGCCATCAGTGAGCAGCCGGGACAGGGGGCTGGGGCCAACGTCCTGACTTTC
CDR3: CAISEQPGQGAGANVLTF

J: TRBJ2-2
size: -
length: 13
V: TRBV28
D: -
DNA: TGTGCCAGCGACGGAGGGAACACCGGGGAGCTGTTTTTT
CDR3: CASDGGNTGELFF

J: TRBJ1-1
size: -
length: 14
V: TRBV13
D: TRBD1
DNA: TGTGCCAGCAGCGCAAACAGGGGGAACACTGAAGCTTTCTTT
CDR3: CASSANRGNTEAFF

J: TRBJ2-3
size: once
length: 15
V: TRBV11-2
D: TRBD1
DNA: TGTGCCAGCAGCTCCACAGGGGCAAGCACAGATACGCAGTATTTT
CDR3: CASSSTGASTDTQYF

J: TRBJ1-4
size: -
length: 13
V: TRBV7-8
D: -
DNA: TGTGCCAGCAGCAAGGGTGTTGATGAAAAACTGTTTTTT
CDR3: CASSKGVDEKLFF

J: TRBJ1-2
size: -
length: 15
V: TRBV6-1
D: TRBD1
DNA: TGTGCCAGCATAATCCGGGACAGGGCCAACTATGGCTACACCTTC
CDR3: CASIIRDRANYGYTF

J: TRBJ2-2
size: -
length: 14
V: TRBV30
D: TRBD2
DNA: TGTGCCTGGACTAGCGGGGGGAACACCGGGGAGCTGTTTTTT
CDR3: CAWTSGGNTGELFF